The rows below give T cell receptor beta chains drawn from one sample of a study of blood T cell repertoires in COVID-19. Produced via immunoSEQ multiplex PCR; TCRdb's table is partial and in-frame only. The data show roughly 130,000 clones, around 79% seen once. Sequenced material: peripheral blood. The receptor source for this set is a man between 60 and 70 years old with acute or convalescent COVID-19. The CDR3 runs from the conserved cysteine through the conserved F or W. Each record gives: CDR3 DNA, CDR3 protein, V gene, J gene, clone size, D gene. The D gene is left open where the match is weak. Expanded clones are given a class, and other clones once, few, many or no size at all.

DNA: TGTGCCAGCAGCTTACAGGGGGCCGGTGGCTACACCTTC; CDR3: CASSLQGAGGYTF; V: TRBV11-2; J: TRBJ1-2; size: .; D: TRBD1
DNA: TGTGCCAGCAGCTTGACCGGGACTAGCGGGAGGGCGAGAGATACGCAGTATTTT; CDR3: CASSLTGTSGRARDTQYF; V: TRBV7-2; J: TRBJ2-3; size: .; D: TRBD2
DNA: TGTGCCAGCAGCTTTCAGGGTGGCCCCTCGCAAGCTTTCTTT; CDR3: CASSFQGGPSQAFF; V: TRBV7-9; J: TRBJ1-1; size: .; D: .
DNA: TGTGCCAGCAGTTTGATACAGACCTACGAGCAGTACTTC; CDR3: CASSLIQTYEQYF; V: TRBV28; J: TRBJ2-7; size: .; D: .
DNA: TGTGCCAGCTCACCTCGCTCCGGGACAGGAAGCGAAAAACTGTTTTTT; CDR3: CASSPRSGTGSEKLFF; V: TRBV18; J: TRBJ1-4; size: .; D: TRBD1
DNA: TGTGCCAGCAGTTTACAGGGCTACTACGAGCAGTACTTC; CDR3: CASSLQGYYEQYF; V: TRBV27; J: TRBJ2-7; size: .; D: .
DNA: TGTGCCAGCAGTTTGAGGGGGACGGAGGATGGCTACACCTTC; CDR3: CASSLRGTEDGYTF; V: TRBV28; J: TRBJ1-2; size: .; D: .
DNA: TGTGCCAGCAGTCCCGGGACAGGGTTCGGGGAGCTGTTTTTT; CDR3: CASSPGTGFGELFF; V: TRBV6-5; J: TRBJ2-2; size: .; D: TRBD1
DNA: TGTGCCGTAGACATCTATGGCTACACCTTC; CDR3: CAVDIYGYTF; V: TRBV30; J: TRBJ1-2; size: once; D: .
DNA: TGTGCCAGCAGCCCGACAGGGGTGGATGGCTACACCTTC; CDR3: CASSPTGVDGYTF; V: TRBV3-1/TRBV3-2; J: TRBJ1-2; size: .; D: TRBD1
DNA: TGCGCCAGCAGCTTGGCCTCTAGCGCCACAGATACGCAGTATTTT; CDR3: CASSLASSATDTQYF; V: TRBV5-1; J: TRBJ2-3; size: .; D: .
DNA: TGTGCCAGCAGGGGGGGGTCCTCTCTCACAGATACGCAGTATTTT; CDR3: CASRGGSSLTDTQYF; V: TRBV28; J: TRBJ2-3; size: .; D: TRBD2
DNA: TGTGCCAGCAGTTACTCAGGGCGGGGCTACAATGAGCAGTTCTTC; CDR3: CASSYSGRGYNEQFF; V: TRBV6-2/TRBV6-3; J: TRBJ2-1; size: .; D: .
DNA: TGTGCCAGCAGCCCCTCCCGGACTAGTCGGTACGAGCAGTACTTC; CDR3: CASSPSRTSRYEQYF; V: TRBV3-1/TRBV3-2; J: TRBJ2-7; size: .; D: TRBD2